This T cell receptor (beta chain) was identified during a study of T cells in Graves' hyperthyroidism and ophthalmopathy. Source material for PBMCs was roughly 10 ml fresh peripheral blood. Researchers amplified the TCR beta CDR3 regions from RNA transcripts. When the TCR CDR3 underwent first-round RT-PCR, the HTBI primer set was used. TCRdb reprocessed the multiplex PCR reads with MiXCR, giving one entry per CDR3 protein. The table lists more than 300,000 distinct CDR3 sequences, about 18% of them singletons, with roughly a third in the top ten. In its sample, this clonotype was seen a few times. This CDR3 is 21 amino acids long. The germline V gene has CDR1 DFQATT and CDR2 SNEGSKA (reference sequence). The V gene end was trimmed by 1 base and the J gene end by 1 base; junction bases not matched to a gene: 16.

This receptor was taken from a woman younger than 45 with Graves' hyperthyroidism that later progressed to Graves' ophthalmopathy. The chain carries TRBV20-1 and TRBJ2-3; TRBD2 aligns across 14 bases. Sequences were obtained from blood. CDR3 in DNA: TGCAGTGCTAGAGGGAGAGGGACTAGCGGGGGCACATACTACGGCACAGATACGCAGTATTTT. This sequence encodes CSARGRGTSGGTYYGTDTQYF.